The clone carrying this T cell receptor (beta chain) was recorded once. Other DNA sequences in the sample encode the same CDR3. This record comes from a study of blood T cell repertoires in COVID-19. In the study overall: Collection of acute and convalescent COVID-19 samples took place in the United States, Italy and Spain. T cells, B-cell-depleted T cells, or PBMCs supplied cDNA or gDNA.

CDR1 KGHSH and CDR2 LQKENI come from the germline V gene. The CDR3 is made up of 13 amino acids. With 6 bases clipped from V and 2 bases from J, the junction kept 3 bases outside the gene matches. Original analysis: The authors estimated nucleated cell counts from reference gene primer amplification. Clones were read by immunoSEQ multiplex PCR, and TCRdb kept only the in-frame ones, dropping some. V and J calls and clone size are given by that table; D and trimming were obtained from the DNA. The sample contains a few hundred thousand clones, more than 75% of which appear only once. The chain employs TRBV18 and TRBJ2-5; 7 positions agree with TRBD1. The sequenced material came from peripheral blood. The source is a man between 45 and 60 years old with acute or convalescent COVID-19. This CDR3 reads CASSPGQQETQYF. The DNA of the CDR3 is TGTGCCAGCTCCCCGGGACAGCAAGAGACCCAGTACTTC.